This T cell receptor (beta chain) originates from a study of STAT5B mutations in CD4+ large granular lymphocyte leukemia. Study-wide context: Healthy donors showed HLA-associated enrichment of the CDR3 'QG' motif.

This CDR3 has 14 residues. V lost 5 bases and J lost 3; bases outside the gene matches: 5. The germline V gene has CDR1 SGHVS and CDR2 FQNEAQ. Remarks on this clone: As yet, its antigen is unknown.

Profiled with immunoSEQ multiplex PCR; TCRdb holds only in-frame clones, not every one. The sample has tens of thousands of clones, 81% seen once; the top ten hold approximately 4%. Regarding the study as a whole: 25% of private leukemic clonotypes occurred rarely in other patients' non-leukemic repertoires. CD4-sorted patient repertoires seemed more clonal than healthy CD4+ repertoires. TRBV06-family usage was enriched in top patient clones (8/27) versus controls (2/35).

Sequencing was carried out using CD4+ T cells from blood buffy coats. This clonotype originated in a human donor in good health. This chain connects TRBV7-8 to TRBJ2-7, with TRBD2 matching over 9 bases. The CDR3 nucleotides are TGTGCCAGCAGCAGTAGCGGGGGCCTCTACGAGCAGTACTTC. This sequence encodes CASSSSGGLYEQYF. The full variable domain, its missing parts supplied by reference TRBV7-8 and TRBJ2-7, is GAGVSQSPRYKVAKRGQDVALRCDPISGHVSLFWYQQALGQGPEFLTYFQNEAQLDKSGLPSDRFFAERPEGSVSTLKIQRTQQEDSAVYLCASSSSGGLYEQYFGPGTRLTVT.